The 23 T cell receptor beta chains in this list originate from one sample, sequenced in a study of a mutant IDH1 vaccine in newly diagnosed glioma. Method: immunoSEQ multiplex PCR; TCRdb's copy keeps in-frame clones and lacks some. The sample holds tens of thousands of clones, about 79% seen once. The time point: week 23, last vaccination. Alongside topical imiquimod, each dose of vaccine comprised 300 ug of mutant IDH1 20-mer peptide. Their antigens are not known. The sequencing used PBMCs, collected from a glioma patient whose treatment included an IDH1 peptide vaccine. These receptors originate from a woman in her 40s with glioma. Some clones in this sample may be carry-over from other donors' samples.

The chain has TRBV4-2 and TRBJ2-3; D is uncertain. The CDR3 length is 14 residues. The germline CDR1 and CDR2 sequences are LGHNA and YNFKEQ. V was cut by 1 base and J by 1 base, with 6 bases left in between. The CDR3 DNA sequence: TGTGCCAGCAGCCAAGGAGTACGCACAGATACGCAGTATTTT. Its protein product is CASSQGVRTDTQYF.

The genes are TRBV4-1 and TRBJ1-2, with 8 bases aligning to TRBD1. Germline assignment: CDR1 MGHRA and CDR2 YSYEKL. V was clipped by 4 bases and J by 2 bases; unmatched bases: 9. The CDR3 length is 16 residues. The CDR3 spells CASSPLGDRKNYGYTF. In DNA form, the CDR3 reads TGCGCCAGCAGCCCCCTTGGGGACAGGAAGAACTATGGCTACACCTTC.

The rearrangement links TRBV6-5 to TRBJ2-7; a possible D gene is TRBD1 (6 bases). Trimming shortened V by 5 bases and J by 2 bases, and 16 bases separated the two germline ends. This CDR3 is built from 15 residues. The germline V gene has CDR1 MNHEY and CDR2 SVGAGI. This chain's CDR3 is CASSPYAGETYEQYF. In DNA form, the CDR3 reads TGTGCCAGCAGTCCGTACGCAGGGGAAACCTACGAGCAGTACTTC.

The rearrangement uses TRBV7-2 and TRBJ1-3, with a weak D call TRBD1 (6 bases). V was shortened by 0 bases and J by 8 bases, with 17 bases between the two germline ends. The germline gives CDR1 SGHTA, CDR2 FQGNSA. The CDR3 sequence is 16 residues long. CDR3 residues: CASSLAQNRASYTIYF. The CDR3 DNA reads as TGTGCCAGCAGCTTAGCGCAAAACAGGGCCTCATACACCATATATTTT.

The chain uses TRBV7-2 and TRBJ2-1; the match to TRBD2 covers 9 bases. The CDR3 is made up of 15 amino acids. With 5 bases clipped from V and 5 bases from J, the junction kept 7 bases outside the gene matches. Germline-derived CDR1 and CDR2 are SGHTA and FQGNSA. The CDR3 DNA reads TGTGCCAGCAGCCTCACTAGCGGGCGTCACAATGAGCAGTTCTTC. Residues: CASSLTSGRHNEQFF. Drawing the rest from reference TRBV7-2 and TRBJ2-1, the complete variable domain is GAGVSQSPSNKVTEKGKDVELRCDPISGHTALYWYRQSLGQGLEFLIYFQGNSAPDKSGLPSDRFSAERTGGSVSTLTIQRTQQEDSAVYLCASSLTSGRHNEQFFGPGTRLTVL.

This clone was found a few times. The CDR3 region is CASSIPDRLGEAFF. CDR3 nucleotides: TGTGCCAGTAGTATCCCCGATAGGCTTGGTGAAGCTTTCTTT. The chain uses TRBV19 and TRBJ1-1; D remains unclear. The CDR3 covers 14 residues. V lost 3 bases and J 7 bases, leaving 15 bases between the germline ends. Per germline, CDR1 LNHDA and CDR2 SQIVND (reference sequence).

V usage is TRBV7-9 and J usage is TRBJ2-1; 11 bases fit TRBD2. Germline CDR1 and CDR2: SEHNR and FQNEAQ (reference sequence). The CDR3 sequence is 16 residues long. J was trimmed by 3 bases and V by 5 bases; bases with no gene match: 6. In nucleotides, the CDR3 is TGTGCCAGCAGCCCCCTGACTAGCGGGGACTACAATGAGCAGTTCTTC. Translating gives CASSPLTSGDYNEQFF. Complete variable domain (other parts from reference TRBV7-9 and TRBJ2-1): DTGVSQNPRHKITKRGQNVTFRCDPISEHNRLYWYRQTLGQGPEFLTYFQNEAQLEKSRLLSDRFSAERPKGSFSTLEIQRTEQGDSAMYLCASSPLTSGDYNEQFFGPGTRLTVL.

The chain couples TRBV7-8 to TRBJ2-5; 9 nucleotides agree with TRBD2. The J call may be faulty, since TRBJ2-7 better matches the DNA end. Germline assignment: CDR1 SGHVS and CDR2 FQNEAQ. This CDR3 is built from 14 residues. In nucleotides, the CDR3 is TGTGCCAGCAGCAATAGCGGGGGTTTCTACGAGCAGTACTTC. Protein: CASSNSGGFYEQYF.

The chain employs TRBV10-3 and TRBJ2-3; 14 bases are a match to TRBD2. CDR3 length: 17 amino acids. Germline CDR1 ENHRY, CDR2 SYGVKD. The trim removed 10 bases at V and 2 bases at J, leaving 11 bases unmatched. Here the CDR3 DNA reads TGTGCCACCCTAAACCGACTAGCGGGAGGGGACACAGATACGCAGTATTTT. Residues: CATLNRLAGGDTDTQYF.

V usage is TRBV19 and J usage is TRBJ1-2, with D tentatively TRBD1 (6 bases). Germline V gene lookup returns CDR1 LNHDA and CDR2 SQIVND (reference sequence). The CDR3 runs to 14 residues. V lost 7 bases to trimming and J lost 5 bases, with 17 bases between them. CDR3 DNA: TGTGCCAGTACGGCCCAGGGGACTTTTTATGGCTACACCTTC. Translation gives CASTAQGTFYGYTF.

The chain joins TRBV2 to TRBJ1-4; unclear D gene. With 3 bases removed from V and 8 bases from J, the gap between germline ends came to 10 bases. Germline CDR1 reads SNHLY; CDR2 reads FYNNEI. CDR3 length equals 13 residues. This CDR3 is CASSETMGEKLFF. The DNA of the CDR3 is TGTGCCAGCAGTGAGACCATGGGAGAAAAACTGTTTTTT.

CDR3 sequence (DNA): TGTGCCAGCATTTCGGACGGCGGCAGGGGTCAAGAGACCCAGTACTTC. Encoded protein: CASISDGGRGQETQYF. This chain uses TRBV5-6 with TRBJ2-5, with a possible D match to TRBD1 (6 bases). Germline V gene sequence: CDR1 SGHDT, CDR2 YYEEEE. This CDR3 spans 16 amino acids. V was shortened by 6 bases and J by 2 bases, with 20 bases between the two germline ends.

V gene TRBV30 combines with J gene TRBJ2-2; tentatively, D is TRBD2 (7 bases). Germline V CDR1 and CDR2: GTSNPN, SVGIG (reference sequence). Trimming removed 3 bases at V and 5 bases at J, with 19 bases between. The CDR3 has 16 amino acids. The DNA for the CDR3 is TGTGCCTGGAGCCCCGGGGGGCCATGGAGGACCGGGGAGCTGTTTTTT. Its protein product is CAWSPGGPWRTGELFF.

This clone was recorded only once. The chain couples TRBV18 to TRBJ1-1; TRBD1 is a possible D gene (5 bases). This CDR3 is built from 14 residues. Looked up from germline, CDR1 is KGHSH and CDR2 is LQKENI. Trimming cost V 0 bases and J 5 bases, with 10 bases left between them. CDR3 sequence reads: CASSPPGLGTEAFF. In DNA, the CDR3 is TGTGCCAGCTCACCACCGGGGCTGGGAACTGAAGCTTTCTTT.

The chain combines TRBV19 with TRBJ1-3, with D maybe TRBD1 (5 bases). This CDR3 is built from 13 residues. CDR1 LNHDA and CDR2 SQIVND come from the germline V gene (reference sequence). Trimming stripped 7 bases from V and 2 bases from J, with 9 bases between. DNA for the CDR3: TGTGCCAGTACCCGGGGCCCTGGAAACACCATATATTTT. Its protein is CASTRGPGNTIYF.

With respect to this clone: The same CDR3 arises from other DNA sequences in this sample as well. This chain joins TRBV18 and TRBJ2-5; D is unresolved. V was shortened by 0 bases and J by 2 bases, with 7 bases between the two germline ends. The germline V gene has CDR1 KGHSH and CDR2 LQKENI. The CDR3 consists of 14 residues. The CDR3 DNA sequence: TGTGCCAGCTCACCACCGGGCACGCAAGAGACCCAGTACTTC. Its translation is CASSPPGTQETQYF.

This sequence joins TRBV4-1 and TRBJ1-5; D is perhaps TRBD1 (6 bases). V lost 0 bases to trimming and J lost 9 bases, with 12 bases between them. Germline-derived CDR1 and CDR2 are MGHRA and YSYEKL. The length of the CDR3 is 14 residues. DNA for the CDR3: TGCGCCAGCAGCCAAGAGGGGGCGGGGAGGCCCCAGCATTTT. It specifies CASSQEGAGRPQHF.

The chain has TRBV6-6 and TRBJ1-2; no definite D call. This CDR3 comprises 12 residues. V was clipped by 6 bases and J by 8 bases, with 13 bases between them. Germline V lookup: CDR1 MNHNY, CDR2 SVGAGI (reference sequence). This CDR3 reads CASRTSPPGYTF. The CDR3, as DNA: TGTGCCAGCAGGACAAGCCCCCCAGGCTACACCTTC.

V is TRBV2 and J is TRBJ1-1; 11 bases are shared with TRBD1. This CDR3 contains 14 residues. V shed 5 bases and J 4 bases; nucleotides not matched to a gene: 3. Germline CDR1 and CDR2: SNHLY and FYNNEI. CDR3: CASSWDRGVTEAFF. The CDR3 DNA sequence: TGTGCCAGCAGTTGGGACAGGGGGGTCACTGAAGCTTTCTTT.

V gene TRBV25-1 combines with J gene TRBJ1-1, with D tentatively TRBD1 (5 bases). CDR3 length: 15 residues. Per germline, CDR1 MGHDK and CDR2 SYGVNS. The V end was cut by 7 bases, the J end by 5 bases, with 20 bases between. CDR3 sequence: CASTNDGGGRTEAFF. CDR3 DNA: TGTGCCAGCACAAATGACGGGGGGGGGAGAACTGAAGCTTTCTTT.

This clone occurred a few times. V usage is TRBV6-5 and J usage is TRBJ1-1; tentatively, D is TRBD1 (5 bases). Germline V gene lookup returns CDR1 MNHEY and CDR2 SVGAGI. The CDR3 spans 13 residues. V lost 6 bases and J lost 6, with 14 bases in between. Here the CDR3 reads CASRPEEGSEAFF. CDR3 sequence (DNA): TGTGCCAGCAGGCCGGAAGAGGGGTCTGAAGCTTTCTTT.

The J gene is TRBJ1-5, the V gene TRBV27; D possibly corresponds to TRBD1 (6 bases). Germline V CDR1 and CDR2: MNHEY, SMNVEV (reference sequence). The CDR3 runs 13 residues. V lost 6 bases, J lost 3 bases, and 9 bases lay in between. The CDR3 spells CASRQGPNQPQHF. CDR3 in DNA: TGTGCCAGCAGACAGGGCCCCAATCAGCCCCAGCATTTT.

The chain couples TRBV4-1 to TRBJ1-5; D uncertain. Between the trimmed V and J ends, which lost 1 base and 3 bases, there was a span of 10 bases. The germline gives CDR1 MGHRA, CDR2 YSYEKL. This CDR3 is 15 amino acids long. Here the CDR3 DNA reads TGCGCCAGCAGCCAAGCCTACAGCCCCAATCAGCCCCAGCATTTT. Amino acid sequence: CASSQAYSPNQPQHF.